This T cell receptor (beta chain) was captured by sequencing in a study of cytomegalovirus exposure and HLA in healthy donors. The CDR3 covers 13 residues. Germline V gene sequence: CDR1 GTSNPN, CDR2 SVGIG (reference sequence). Trimming took 5 bases from V and 10 from J; bases not matched to a gene: 13. In regard to this clone: Antigen: not known.

With 60 Vbeta and 13 Jbeta primers, the PCR was carried out. Using immunoSEQ multiplex PCR, the repertoire was profiled, and TCRdb retains in-frame clones only, with some absent. The data show under 35,000 clones, about 65% seen once. Findings and caveats of the study: Earlier analysis found most TCR beta V segments productive about 87% or about 30% of the time.

Sequencing was performed on PBMCs. The chain joins TRBV30 to TRBJ1-1; 7 bases are shared with TRBD1. The source is a man aged 50-59 years in good health and CMV-seropositive. CDR3 loop: CAWSVKSRQGAFF. The CDR3 DNA sequence: TGTGCCTGGTCCGTAAAGTCAAGACAGGGAGCTTTCTTT.